The sequence of this TCR beta chain was determined in a study of blood T cell repertoires in COVID-19. Across the whole study: The origin of the acute and convalescent COVID-19 samples was the United States, Italy and Spain. From T cells, B-cell-depleted T cells, or PBMCs came the material, which was cDNA or gDNA.

Under the authors' procedure: It was from reference gene primer amplification that nucleated cell counts were estimated. Profiled with immunoSEQ multiplex PCR; TCRdb holds only in-frame clones, not every one. The V and J calls and clone size are taken from that table; D and trimming were inferred from the DNA. The sample lists 250,000 to 350,000 clones; around nine tenths were seen once. CDR3 length equals 15 residues. J lost 7 bases, V lost 2 bases, and 9 bases had no gene match. Germline V gene data show CDR1 as SGHTA and CDR2 as FQGNSA. V gene TRBV7-2 combines with J gene TRBJ1-1; 8 bases match TRBD1. The sample taken for sequencing was peripheral blood. The receptor's source is a woman aged 60-75 years with acute or convalescent COVID-19. The CDR3 region is CASSLFPGQGREAFF. The CDR3 DNA follows: TGTGCCAGCAGCTTATTCCCTGGACAGGGACGTGAAGCTTTCTTT.